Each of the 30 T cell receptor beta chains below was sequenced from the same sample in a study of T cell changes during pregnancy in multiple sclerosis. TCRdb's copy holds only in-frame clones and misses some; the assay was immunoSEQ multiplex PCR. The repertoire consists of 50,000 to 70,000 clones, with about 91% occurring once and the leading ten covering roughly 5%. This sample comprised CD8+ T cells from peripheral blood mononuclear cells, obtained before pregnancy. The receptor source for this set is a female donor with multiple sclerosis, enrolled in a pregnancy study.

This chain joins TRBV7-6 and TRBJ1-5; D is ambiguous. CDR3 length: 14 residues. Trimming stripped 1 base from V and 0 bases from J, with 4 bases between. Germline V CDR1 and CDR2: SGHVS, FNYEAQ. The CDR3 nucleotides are TGTGCCAGCAGCTTAGACAGTAGCAATCAGCCCCAGCATTTT. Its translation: CASSLDSSNQPQHF.

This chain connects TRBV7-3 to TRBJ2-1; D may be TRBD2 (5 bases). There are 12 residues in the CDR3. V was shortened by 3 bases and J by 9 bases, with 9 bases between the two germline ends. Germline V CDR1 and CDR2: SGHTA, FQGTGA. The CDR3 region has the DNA TGTGCCAGCAGCTTCCGGGGAGCTGAGCAGTTCTTC. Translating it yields CASSFRGAEQFF.

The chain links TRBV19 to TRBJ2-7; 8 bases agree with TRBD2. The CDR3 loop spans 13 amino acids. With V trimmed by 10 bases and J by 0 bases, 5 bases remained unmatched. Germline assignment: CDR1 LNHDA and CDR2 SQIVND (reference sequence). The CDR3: CATTGTSSYEQYF. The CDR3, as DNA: TGTGCCACTACCGGGACTAGCTCCTACGAGCAGTACTTC.

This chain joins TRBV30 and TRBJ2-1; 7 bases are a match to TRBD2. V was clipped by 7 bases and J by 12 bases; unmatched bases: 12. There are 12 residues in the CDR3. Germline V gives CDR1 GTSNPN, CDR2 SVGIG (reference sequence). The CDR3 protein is CASNLGSGGQFF. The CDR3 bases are TGTGCCTCTAATTTGGGGTCGGGAGGGCAGTTCTTC. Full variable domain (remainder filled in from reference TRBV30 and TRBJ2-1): SQTIHQWPATLVQPVGSPLSLECTVEGTSNPNLYWYRQAAGRGLQLLFYSVGIGQISSEVPQNLSASRPQDRQFILSSKKLLLSDSGFYLCASNLGSGGQFFGPGTRLTVL.

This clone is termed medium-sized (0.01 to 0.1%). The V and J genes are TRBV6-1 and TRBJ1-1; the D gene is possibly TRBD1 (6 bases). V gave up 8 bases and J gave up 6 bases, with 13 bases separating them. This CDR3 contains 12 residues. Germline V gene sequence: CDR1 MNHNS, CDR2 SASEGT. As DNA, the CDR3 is TGTGCCAGCGTGACGGGGGGCGCTGAAGCTTTCTTT. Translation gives CASVTGGAEAFF.

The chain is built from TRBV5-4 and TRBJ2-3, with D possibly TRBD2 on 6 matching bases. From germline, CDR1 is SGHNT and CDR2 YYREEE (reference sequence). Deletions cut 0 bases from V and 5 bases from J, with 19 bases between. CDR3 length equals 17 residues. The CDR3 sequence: CASSLADGGDGGDTQYF. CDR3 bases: TGTGCCAGCAGCTTGGCTGACGGGGGAGATGGGGGAGATACGCAGTATTTT.

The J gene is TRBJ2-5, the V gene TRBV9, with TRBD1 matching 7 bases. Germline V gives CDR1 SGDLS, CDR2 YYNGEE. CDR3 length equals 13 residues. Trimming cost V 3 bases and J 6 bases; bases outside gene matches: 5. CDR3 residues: CASSEGAGQTQYF. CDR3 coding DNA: TGTGCCAGCAGCGAGGGGGCTGGCCAGACCCAGTACTTC.

The CDR3 region is CASSLNGRGEQFF. Written as DNA, the CDR3 is TGCGCCAGCAGCTTGAATGGGCGGGGGGAGCAGTTCTTC. V and J are TRBV5-1 and TRBJ2-1; 7 positions agree with TRBD2. CDR1 and CDR2 from the germline V gene are SGHRS and YFSETQ. The CDR3 spans 13 residues. Unmatched junction bases numbered 5, after V lost 1 base and J lost 10 bases.

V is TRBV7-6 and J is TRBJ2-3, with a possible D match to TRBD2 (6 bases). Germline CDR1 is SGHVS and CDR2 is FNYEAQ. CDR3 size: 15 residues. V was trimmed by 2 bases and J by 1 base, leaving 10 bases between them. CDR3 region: CASSLMGGRTDTQYF. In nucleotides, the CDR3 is TGTGCCAGCAGCTTAATGGGGGGTCGCACAGATACGCAGTATTTT.

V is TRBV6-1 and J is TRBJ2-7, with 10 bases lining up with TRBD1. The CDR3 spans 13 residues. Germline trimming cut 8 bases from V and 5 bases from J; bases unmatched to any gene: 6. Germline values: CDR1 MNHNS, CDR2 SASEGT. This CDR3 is CASPGQGLHEQYF. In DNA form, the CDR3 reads TGTGCCAGCCCGGGACAGGGGCTCCACGAGCAGTACTTC.

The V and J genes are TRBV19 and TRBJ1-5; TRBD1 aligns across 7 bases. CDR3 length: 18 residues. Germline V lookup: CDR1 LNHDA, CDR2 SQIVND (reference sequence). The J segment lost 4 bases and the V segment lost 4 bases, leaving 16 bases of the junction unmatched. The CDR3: CASSTPPDRVGLNQPQHF. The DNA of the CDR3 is TGTGCCAGTAGTACCCCACCAGACAGGGTTGGCTTAAATCAGCCCCAGCATTTT.

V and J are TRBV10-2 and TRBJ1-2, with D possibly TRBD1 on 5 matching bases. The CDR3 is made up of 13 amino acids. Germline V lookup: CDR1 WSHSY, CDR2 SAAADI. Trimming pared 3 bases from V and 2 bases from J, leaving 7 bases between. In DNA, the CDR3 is TGCGCCAGCAGTGATCCAGGGAACTATGGCTACACCTTC. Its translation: CASSDPGNYGYTF.

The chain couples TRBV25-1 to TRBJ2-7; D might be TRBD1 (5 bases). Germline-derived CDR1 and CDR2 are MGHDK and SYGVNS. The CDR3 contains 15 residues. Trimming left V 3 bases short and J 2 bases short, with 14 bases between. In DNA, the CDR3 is TGTGCCAGCAGTGATGTGGGGCGGAGACCCTACGAGCAGTACTTC. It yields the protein CASSDVGRRPYEQYF.

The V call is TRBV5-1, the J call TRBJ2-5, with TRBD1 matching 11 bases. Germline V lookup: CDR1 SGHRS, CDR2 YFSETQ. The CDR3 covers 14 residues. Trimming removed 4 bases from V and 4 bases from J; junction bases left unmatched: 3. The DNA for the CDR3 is TGCGCCAGCAGCCCCGGGACAGGGGGAGAGACCCAGTACTTC. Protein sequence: CASSPGTGGETQYF.

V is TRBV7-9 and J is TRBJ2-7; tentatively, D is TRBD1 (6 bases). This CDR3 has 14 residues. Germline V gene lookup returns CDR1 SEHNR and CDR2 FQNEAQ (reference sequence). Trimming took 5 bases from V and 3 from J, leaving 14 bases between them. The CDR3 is CASSASRGYYEQYF. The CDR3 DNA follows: TGTGCCAGCAGCGCCAGCAGGGGATACTACGAGCAGTACTTC.

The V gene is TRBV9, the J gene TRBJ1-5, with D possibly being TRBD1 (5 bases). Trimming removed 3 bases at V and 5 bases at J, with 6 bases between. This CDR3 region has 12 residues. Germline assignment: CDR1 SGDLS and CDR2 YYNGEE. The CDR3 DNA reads TGTGCCAGCAGCGCGGGGGATCAGCCCCAGCATTTT. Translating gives CASSAGDQPQHF.

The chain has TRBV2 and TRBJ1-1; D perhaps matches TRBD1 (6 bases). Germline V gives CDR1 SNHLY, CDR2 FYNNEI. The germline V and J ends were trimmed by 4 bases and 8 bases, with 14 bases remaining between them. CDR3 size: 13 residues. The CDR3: CASSVGAGTEAFF. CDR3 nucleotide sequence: TGTGCCAGCAGTGTTGGGGCCGGGACAGAAGCTTTCTTT.

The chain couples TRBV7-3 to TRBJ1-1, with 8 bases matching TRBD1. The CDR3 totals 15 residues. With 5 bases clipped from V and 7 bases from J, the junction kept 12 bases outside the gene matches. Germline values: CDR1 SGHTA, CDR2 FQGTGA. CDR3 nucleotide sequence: TGTGCCAGCAGCGCCTACAGGGGGACGGGATTTGAAGCTTTCTTT. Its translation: CASSAYRGTGFEAFF.

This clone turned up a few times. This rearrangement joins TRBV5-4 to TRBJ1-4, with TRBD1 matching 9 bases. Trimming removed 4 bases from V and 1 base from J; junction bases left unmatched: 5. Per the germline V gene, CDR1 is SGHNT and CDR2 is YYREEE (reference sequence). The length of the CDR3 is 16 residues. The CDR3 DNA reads TGTGCCAGCAGCGACGACAGGGGGGGAACTAATGAAAAACTGTTTTTT. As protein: CASSDDRGGTNEKLFF.

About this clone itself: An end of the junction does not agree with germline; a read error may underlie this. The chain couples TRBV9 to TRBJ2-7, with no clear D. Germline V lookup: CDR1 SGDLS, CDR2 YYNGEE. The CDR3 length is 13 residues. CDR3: CASSPNLNYEQCF. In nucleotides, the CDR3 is TGTGCCAGCAGCCCTAATCTAAACTACGAGCAGTGCTTC.

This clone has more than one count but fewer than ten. CDR3 sequence reads: CASSPSPGNEQYF. The CDR3, as DNA: TGTGCCAGCTCACCTTCCCCCGGGAACGAGCAGTACTTC. This rearrangement joins TRBV18 to TRBJ2-7, with D perhaps matching TRBD2 (5 bases). The CDR3 consists of 13 residues. Germline V gene lookup returns CDR1 KGHSH and CDR2 LQKENI. The V end lost 3 bases, the J end lost 5 bases, and 11 bases lay between the germline ends.

The CDR3 DNA reads TGCGCCAGCGCAGCGGGGGAGGGTACAGATACGCAGTATTTT. This gives the protein CASAAGEGTDTQYF. The chain couples TRBV5-1 to TRBJ2-3; 8 bases line up with TRBD2. The CDR3 has 14 amino acids. The V gene's germline CDR1 is SGHRS and CDR2 YFSETQ. With 7 bases clipped from V and 3 bases from J, the junction kept 7 bases outside the gene matches.

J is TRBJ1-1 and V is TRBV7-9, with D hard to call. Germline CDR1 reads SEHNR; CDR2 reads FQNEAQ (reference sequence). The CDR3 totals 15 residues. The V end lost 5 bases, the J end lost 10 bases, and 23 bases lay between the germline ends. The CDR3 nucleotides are TGTGCCAGCAGCATGGGGAGGGCTGGGTGGGCTGGAGCTTTCTTT. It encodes CASSMGRAGWAGAFF.

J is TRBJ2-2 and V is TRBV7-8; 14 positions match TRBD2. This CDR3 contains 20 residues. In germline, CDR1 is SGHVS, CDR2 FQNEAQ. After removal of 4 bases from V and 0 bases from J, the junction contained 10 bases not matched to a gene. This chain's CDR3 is CASSSIVGGLAGANTGELFF. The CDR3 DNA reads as TGTGCCAGCAGCTCCATCGTAGGGGGACTAGCGGGGGCGAACACCGGGGAGCTGTTTTTT.

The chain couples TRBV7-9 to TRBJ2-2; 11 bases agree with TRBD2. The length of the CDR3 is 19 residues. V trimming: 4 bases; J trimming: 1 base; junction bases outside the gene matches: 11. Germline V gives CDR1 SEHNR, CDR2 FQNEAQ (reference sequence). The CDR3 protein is CASSSGTSGKGLNTGELFF. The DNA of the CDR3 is TGTGCCAGCAGCTCAGGGACTAGCGGAAAGGGACTGAACACCGGGGAGCTGTTTTTT.

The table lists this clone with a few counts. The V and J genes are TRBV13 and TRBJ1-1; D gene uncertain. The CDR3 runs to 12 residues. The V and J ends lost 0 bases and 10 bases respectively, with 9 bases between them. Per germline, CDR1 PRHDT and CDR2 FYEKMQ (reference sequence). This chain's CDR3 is CASSLGGSPAFF. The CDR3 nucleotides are TGTGCCAGCAGCTTAGGAGGGAGTCCAGCTTTCTTT. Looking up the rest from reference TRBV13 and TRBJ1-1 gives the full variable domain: AAGVIQSPRHLIKEKRETATLKCYPIPRHDTVYWYQQGPGQDPQFLISFYEKMQSDKGSIPDRFSAQQFSDYHSELNMSSLELGDSALYFCASSLGGSPAFFGQGTRLTVV.

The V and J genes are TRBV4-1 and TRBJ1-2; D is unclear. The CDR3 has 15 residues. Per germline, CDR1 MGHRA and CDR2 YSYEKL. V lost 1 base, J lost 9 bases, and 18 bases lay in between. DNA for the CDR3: TGCGCCAGCAGCCAAGGGGAGAATTTTCTTCAGAGCTACACCTTC. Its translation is CASSQGENFLQSYTF.

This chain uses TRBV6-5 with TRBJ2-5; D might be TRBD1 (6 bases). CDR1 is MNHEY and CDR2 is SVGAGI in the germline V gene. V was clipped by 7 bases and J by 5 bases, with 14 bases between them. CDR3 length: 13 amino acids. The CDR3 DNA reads TGTGCCAGCAACCAGGGGCCGCGGGAGACCCAGTACTTC. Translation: CASNQGPRETQYF.

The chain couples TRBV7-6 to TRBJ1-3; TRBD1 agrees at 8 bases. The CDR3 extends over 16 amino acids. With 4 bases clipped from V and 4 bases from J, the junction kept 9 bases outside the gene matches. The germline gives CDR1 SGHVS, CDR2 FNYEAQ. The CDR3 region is CASSSGQGRRGNTIYF. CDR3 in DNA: TGTGCCAGCAGCTCAGGACAGGGTCGGAGGGGAAACACCATATATTTT. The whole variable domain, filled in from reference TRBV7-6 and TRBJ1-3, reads GAGVSQSPRYKVTKRGQDVALRCDPISGHVSLYWYRQALGQGPEFLTYFNYEAQQDKSGLPNDRFSAERPEGSISTLTIQRTEQRDSAMYRCASSSGQGRRGNTIYFGEGSWLTVV.

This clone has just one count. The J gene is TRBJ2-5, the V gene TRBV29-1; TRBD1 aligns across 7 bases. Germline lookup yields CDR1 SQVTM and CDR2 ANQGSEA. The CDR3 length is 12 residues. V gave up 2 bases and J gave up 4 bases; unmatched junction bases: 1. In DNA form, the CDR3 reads TGCAGCGTTGAAACAGGGGCAGAGACCCAGTACTTC. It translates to CSVETGAETQYF.